These 5 T cell receptor beta chains originate from one sample sequenced in a study of cytomegalovirus exposure and HLA in healthy donors. The study ran its PCR with 60 Vbeta and 13 Jbeta primers. The assay was immunoSEQ multiplex PCR, and TCRdb's table has in-frame clones only and misses some. The table shows roughly 160,000 clones, with just under 80% occurring only once. The specimen sequenced was PBMCs. The receptor set was obtained from a woman between 45 and 60 years old in good health and CMV-seropositive.

This chain uses TRBV19 with TRBJ2-5; a possible D gene is TRBD2 (6 bases). Germline V CDR1 and CDR2: LNHDA, SQIVND (reference sequence). V shed 5 bases and J shed 7 bases, with 20 bases lying between them. The CDR3 totals 15 residues. This CDR3 reads CASSVLASGTGTQYF. CDR3 DNA: TGTGCCAGTAGTGTACTAGCTTCGGGCACGGGGACCCAGTACTTC.

This chain joins TRBV28 and TRBJ1-5; D is ambiguous. The CDR3 is made up of 14 amino acids. Germline V gene lookup returns CDR1 MDHEN and CDR2 SYDVKM. V lost 7 bases and J 3 bases, leaving 13 bases between the germline ends. This chain's CDR3 is CASIGSTANQPQHF. DNA for the CDR3: TGTGCCAGCATTGGTAGTACCGCCAATCAGCCCCAGCATTTT.

V gene TRBV9 combines with J gene TRBJ2-1; possibly TRBD2 for D (6 bases). V was clipped by 1 base and J by 4 bases, with 12 bases between them. CDR3 size: 15 residues. Germline V gene lookup returns CDR1 SGDLS and CDR2 YYNGEE. The CDR3 bases are TGTGCCAGCAGCGTAACGGGACTTCCATACAATGAGCAGTTCTTC. Translation gives CASSVTGLPYNEQFF.

J is TRBJ2-5 and V is TRBV6-1; maybe TRBD2 (5 bases). The J call may be in error: the DNA end matches TRBJ2-7 better. Germline V gives CDR1 MNHNS, CDR2 SASEGT. The CDR3 is made up of 12 amino acids. CDR3 nucleotide sequence: TGTGCCAGCAGTGGCCGGGGTTACGAGCAGTACTTC. This sequence encodes CASSGRGYEQYF.

The chain has TRBV6-5 and TRBJ1-2; a possible D gene is TRBD1 (6 bases). CDR1 is MNHEY and CDR2 is SVGAGI in the germline V gene. The CDR3 is made up of 13 amino acids. V lost 6 bases and J lost 4, with 12 bases in between. This CDR3 is CASSPGQVYGYTF. In DNA, the CDR3 is TGTGCCAGCAGCCCGGGACAAGTCTATGGCTACACCTTC.